This paragraph reports one T cell receptor (beta chain). What it recognizes is unknown. This CDR3 region has 13 residues. The germline V and J ends were trimmed by 7 bases and 2 bases, with 14 bases remaining between them. Germline assignment: CDR1 SQVTM and CDR2 ANQGSEA. This entry is derived from a study of T cell clonotyping in hematopoietic cell transplantation. Profiled with immunoSEQ multiplex PCR; TCRdb holds only in-frame clones, not every one. The sample holds roughly 40,000 clones, approximately 95% seen once. Findings of the study overall: Pathologically expanded recipient clonotypes increased progressively from day 30 to day 180 as diversity fell. CD4 and CD8 repertoire contributions could not be separated without sorting. Broader posttransplant TCR repertoire diversity was predicted by graft donor and pretransplant recipient Inverse Simpson Index values.

Sequences were obtained from peripheral blood mononuclear cells. The genes are TRBV29-1 and TRBJ1-2; perhaps TRBD1 as D (5 bases). The receptor's source is a man aged 25 to 40 in good health. Some clones in this sample may be carry-over from other donors' samples. The CDR3 DNA sequence: TGCAGCGCGGCGGGGGGGACGAACTATGGCTACACCTTC. It codes for CSAAGGTNYGYTF.